What follows is one T cell receptor (beta chain) and its context. What this receptor recognizes is not known. The CDR3 spans 13 residues, from the cysteine through the phenylalanine. No DNA sequence was recorded. The germline V gene supplies CDR1 MDHEN and CDR2 SYDVKM. The sample originates from a study of monozygotic twins with inflammatory bowel disease (dated by TCRdb to about 2019). Study-wide context: In total, approximately 28 monozygotic twin pairs made up the full study: 19 Danish pairs, all IBD-discordant, plus nine German pairs, of which four were IBD-concordant and five were IBD-discordant. The search for disease-associated traits relied mainly on comparing, within discordant pairs, IBD patients with their genetically identical healthy co-twins. Each individual had, on average, about 151 000 unique TCRalpha sequences and 181 000 unique TCRbeta sequences available for analysis. Points the paper makes about the study in general: Because patients were on differing immunosuppressive treatments, the repertoires may have picked up extra background noise and inter-individual variability. IBD patients shared fewer clonotypes with other individuals than healthy twins did, most markedly in patients showing signs of disease activity. Distinction between different T cell subtypes could not be achieved in the analysis. The results gave no support for a single strong signal or clonotype linked to IBD. IBD patients had lower TCRbeta repertoire diversity, measured by the inverse Simpson index, than their healthy co-twins. Repertoire similarity did not differ between concordant and discordant twins, which could be due to limited statistical power.

The library was produced with 5' RACE. Each TCR library was prepared from about 3.5 ug of total RNA. For each sample, cDNA synthesis was carried out in eight separate reactions using SMARTScribe reverse transcriptase. During cDNA synthesis, unique molecular identifiers containing a 6-nucleotide sample barcode were introduced by template switching. TCRalpha and TCRbeta cDNA was amplified in two nested PCRs of about 16 and 10 cycles, and bead purification was carried out after each PCR. Before amplification, the cDNA was treated with uracil DNA-glycosylase and purified using the QIAquick PCR purification kit. In the second PCR, Illumina TruSeq-compatible adapters and sample-specific barcodes were added. Library quality and concentration were assessed using TapeStation and Qubit, and about 5.2 ng of each library was pooled. Sequencing of the pooled libraries was done on an Illumina HiSeq2500 single-index Rapid Run using custom sequencing primers and 2 x 100 bp reads. From the authors' description of their analysis: UMI-based consensus assembly with MiGEC version 1.2.6 was used to correct PCR and sequencing errors. MiXCR version 2.1.1 was used to carry out V(D)J alignment, clonotype assembly and CDR3 extraction. To normalise gene usage, clonotype sharing and MAIT/NKT TCR abundance, the top 1000, 10 000 and 20 000 clonotypes in each sample were analysed. After downsampling to 27 000 UMIs, diversity was calculated as the inverse Simpson index using the vegan R package. Statistical testing used paired Mann-Whitney U tests on the discordant twin pairs and applied Benjamini-Hochberg correction for multiple testing. The reads underwent TCRdb reprocessing, giving one record for each CDR3 protein sequence and no DNA. The V and J calls and clone size are TCRdb's, not the authors'. The sample's table covers 160,000 or so distinct CDR3 sequences. In total, the top ten clones hold roughly 2.4% of the sample.

An approximately 2.5 ml peripheral blood sample was drawn into PAXgene tubes per donor and stored at -80°C. Without T cell sorting, total RNA was isolated from whole blood using the PAXgene blood miRNA kit on an automated QIAcube. Peripheral blood from monozygotic twin pairs who were concordant or discordant for inflammatory bowel disease underwent deep TCRalpha and TCRbeta repertoire profiling using unique molecular barcoding. Smoking habits were recorded for all twin pairs, and individuals were classified as current, former or never smokers. The source is a human donor with ulcerative colitis or Crohn's disease, or a healthy co-twin of an affected twin (not recorded which). Sequencing input: blood. Recombination joined TRBV28 with TRBJ2-5; TCRdb proposes TRBD1, but this gene call is untestable without DNA. The CDR3 in this case is CASSELSVETQYF.